This T cell receptor beta chain was identified in a study of cytomegalovirus exposure and HLA in healthy donors. CDR1 and CDR2 (germline): MNHNY, SVGAGI (reference sequence). The CDR3 has 14 residues. The J segment lost 3 bases and the V segment lost 6 bases, leaving 3 bases of the junction unmatched. PCR employed 60 Vbeta and 13 Jbeta primers. The repertoire was sequenced with immunoSEQ multiplex PCR; TCRdb's copy has only in-frame clones and lacks some. Altogether roughly 100,000 clones are present, over 12% being singletons, with the ten largest covering over 0.65%. This clone was counted a few times.

The genes are TRBV6-6 and TRBJ2-3; TRBD1 matches at 10 bases. The sequence derives from a female donor in good health and CMV-seronegative. Sequenced material: PBMCs. The chain's CDR3 is CASRGTGATDTQYF. In DNA, the CDR3 is TGTGCCAGCAGGGGGACAGGGGCGACAGATACGCAGTATTTT.